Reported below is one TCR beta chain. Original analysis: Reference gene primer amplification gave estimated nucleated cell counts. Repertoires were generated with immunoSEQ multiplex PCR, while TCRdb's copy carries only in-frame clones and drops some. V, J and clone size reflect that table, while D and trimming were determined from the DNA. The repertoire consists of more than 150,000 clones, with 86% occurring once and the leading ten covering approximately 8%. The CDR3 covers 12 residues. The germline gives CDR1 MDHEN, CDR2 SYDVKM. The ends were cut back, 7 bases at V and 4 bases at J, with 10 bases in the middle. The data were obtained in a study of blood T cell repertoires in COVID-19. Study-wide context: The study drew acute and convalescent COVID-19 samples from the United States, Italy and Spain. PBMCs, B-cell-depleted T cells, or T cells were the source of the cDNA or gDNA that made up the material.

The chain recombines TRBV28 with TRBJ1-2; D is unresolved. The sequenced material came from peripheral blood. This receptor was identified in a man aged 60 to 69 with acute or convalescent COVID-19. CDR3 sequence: CASTLRGYGYTF. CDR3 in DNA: TGTGCCAGCACCTTGCGGGGCTATGGCTACACCTTC.